This T cell receptor (beta chain) was captured by sequencing in a study of cytomegalovirus exposure and HLA in healthy donors. The CDR3 sequence is 16 residues long. Germline CDR1 is SGHDT and CDR2 is YYEEEE. Trimming removed 1 base at V and 0 bases at J, with 10 bases between. A multiplex PCR was run with 60 Vbeta primers and 13 Jbeta primers. Profiling relied on immunoSEQ multiplex PCR, and the TCRdb table lists in-frame clones only, not all of them. In the table there are about 130,000 clones, roughly four fifths of which are singletons. This chain links TRBV5-6 with TRBJ1-4; D perhaps matches TRBD1 (5 bases). The sample was PBMCs. This TCR derives from a woman aged 45 to 65 in good health and CMV-seronegative. The CDR3 region has the DNA TGTGCCAGCAGCTTGTCCCTCAGGGCAACTAATGAAAAACTGTTTTTT. Its translation is CASSLSLRATNEKLFF.